The clone carrying this TCR beta chain was counted a few times. The data were obtained in a study of CD8+CD57+ T cells in acquired aplastic anemia. V gave up 6 bases and J gave up 1 base, with 9 bases separating them. The CDR3 totals 13 residues. CDR1 is SNHLY, CDR2 FYNNEI, per germline. According to the study, genomic DNA was the template for TCR beta VDJ and CDR3 profiling. TCRdb re-analysed the reads in MiXCR, keeping a single row per CDR3 protein. This repertoire shows some 410,000 distinct CDR3 sequences, about 70% found once; its top ten account for 3% to 4.5%. The material sequenced was sorted CD4+, CD8+, or CD8+CD57+ T cells (not recorded which) from PBMCs. This rearrangement joins TRBV2 to TRBJ1-1; the D is unclear. The clonotype was recovered from a human donor in good health, serving as a control. CDR3 residues: CASSLRRNTEAFF. CDR3 nucleotide sequence: TGTGCCAGCAGCTTAAGACGGAACACTGAAGCTTTCTTT.